This T cell receptor beta chain was found in a study of OX40 agonist ivuxolimab in advanced cancers. Some clones are missing from TCRdb's copy, which holds only in-frame ones; the method was immunoSEQ multiplex PCR. The data contain 65,000 to 85,000 clones, roughly 90% of them singletons. V shed 3 bases, J shed 3 bases, and the junction held 2 bases outside the gene matches. Germline CDR1 reads KGHSH; CDR2 reads LQKENI. The CDR3 loop spans 15 amino acids. The chain joins TRBV18 to TRBJ2-6, with TRBD2 matching 7 bases. This clonotype originated in an adult with an advanced solid tumor such as melanoma, head and neck, liver or kidney cancer. The source was CD4+ or CD8+ T cells sorted from blood, collected in a trial of the OX40 agonist ivuxolimab. This CDR3 is CASSPIAGGANVLTF. The CDR3 nucleotides read TGTGCCAGCTCACCTATAGCGGGTGGGGCCAACGTCCTGACTTTC.